This T cell receptor (beta chain) stems from a study of tumor-infiltrating lymphocytes in primary liver carcinoma. This CDR3 contains 13 residues. Germline V lookup: CDR1 SQVTM, CDR2 ANQGSEA. Findings of the study overall: Tumor-blood pairs (like tumor-adjacent pairs) overlapped less than tumor region pairs did.

The authors made TCR beta cDNA from approximately 500 ng total RNA with a constant-region primer. Each TCR beta library was derived from three nested multiplex PCR rounds that employed slightly modified ARM-PCR. Both of the initial two PCR rounds ran for nine to ten cycles and employed TRBV1-TRBV30 forward primers alongside a C-beta reverse primer. A single record per CDR3 protein comes from TCRdb applying MiXCR to the multiplex PCR reads. This sample yields some 21,000 distinct CDR3 sequences, of which 60% to 80% are seen a single time; 40% belongs to the top ten. This clonotype was seen only once. As yet, its antigen is unknown. Sequence at one end of the junction differs from germline and may be a read error. It was from about 21-30 mg of unsorted bulk tissue that RNA and DNA were co-extracted. Patients showed chronic HBV infection and an absence of prior treatment.

The TCR originated in a woman in her 30s with primary liver carcinoma and hepatitis B virus infection. Sequencing was performed on liver tumor tissue from sampling region 1. Subset reported: tumor region T1, superior pole. The chain has TRBV29-1 and TRBJ2-7; 8 positions match TRBD2. The CDR3 DNA reads TGTAGCATCACCAGCGGGAGCCGCTACGATCAGTACTTC. Its protein product is CSITSGSRYDQYF.